Each of the 19 T cell receptor beta chains below was sequenced from the same sample in a study of beta chain features in type 1 diabetes. Expressed TCRB transcripts were sequenced because the entire RNA isolate underwent reverse transcription. Clones were read by immunoSEQ multiplex PCR, and TCRdb kept only the in-frame ones, dropping some. Found here are approximately 340,000 clones, more than 13% of them singletons; the top ten hold under 0.02%. The sample taken for sequencing was naive CD4+ T cells from blood. Receptors originate from a woman in her late teens or twenties in good health.

The chain joins TRBV5-4 to TRBJ1-2; D not certain. Germline V gives CDR1 SGHNT, CDR2 YYREEE (reference sequence). This CDR3 comprises 15 residues. The V gene lost 4 bases and the J gene lost 0 bases, with 13 bases spanning the gap. The CDR3 coding sequence is TGTGCCAGCAGCCAACAAATCGGGGCTAACTATGGCTACACCTTC. Protein: CASSQQIGANYGYTF.

This clone was seen a handful of times. This sequence joins TRBV7-9 and TRBJ2-5, with 9 bases fitting TRBD1. CDR3 size: 13 residues. The V segment lost 5 bases and the J segment 11 bases; nucleotides outside the gene matches: 9. CDR1 is SEHNR and CDR2 is FQNEAQ in the germline V gene (reference sequence). CDR3 nucleotide sequence: TGTGCCAGCAGCCTGGGACAGGGAAGGAAGCAGTACTTC. Translation: CASSLGQGRKQYF.

This clone was recorded a few times. The gene calls are TRBV29-1 and TRBJ1-1; a possible D gene is TRBD1 (5 bases). CDR1 and CDR2 (germline): SQVTM, ANQGSEA. The germline V and J ends were trimmed by 4 bases and 0 bases, with 15 bases remaining between them. This CDR3 is 15 amino acids long. CDR3 sequence: CSVVVVGLLNTEAFF. In DNA form, the CDR3 reads TGCAGCGTTGTAGTTGTGGGGCTACTGAACACTGAAGCTTTCTTT.

CDR3 protein: CAWTRQGGIGNQPQHF. The DNA of the CDR3 is TGTGCCTGGACCCGACAGGGAGGAATTGGAAATCAGCCCCAGCATTTT. The V and J genes are TRBV30 and TRBJ1-5; 7 nucleotides align to TRBD1. The CDR3 contains 16 residues. V trimming: 4 bases; J trimming: 4 bases; junction bases outside the gene matches: 13. Germline V gene data show CDR1 as GTSNPN and CDR2 as SVGIG (reference sequence).

A few counts support this clone. The chain is built from TRBV27 and TRBJ1-3, with D hard to call. There are 13 residues in the CDR3. Germline V lookup: CDR1 MNHEY, CDR2 SMNVEV (reference sequence). V gave up 4 bases and J gave up 3 bases, with 7 bases separating them. CDR3 amino acids: CASSSSGGNTIYF. The CDR3 nucleotides are TGTGCCAGCAGTTCCTCCGGTGGAAACACCATATATTTT.

V gene TRBV6-5 combines with J gene TRBJ1-1; the D is unclear. The length of the CDR3 is 15 residues. The ends were cut back, 0 bases at V and 6 bases at J, with 14 bases in the middle. Germline-derived CDR1 and CDR2 are MNHEY and SVGAGI. The CDR3 sequence is CASSYSEKASSEAFF. CDR3 coding DNA: TGTGCCAGCAGTTACTCGGAGAAGGCATCCTCTGAAGCTTTCTTT.

This clone has only one observation. The chain joins TRBV6-1 to TRBJ1-2, with D possibly being TRBD1 (6 bases). Germline V gene lookup returns CDR1 MNHNS and CDR2 SASEGT. This CDR3 comprises 13 residues. The germline V and J ends were trimmed by 7 bases and 6 bases, with 15 bases remaining between them. The CDR3 nucleotides read TGTGCCAGCACCCCGGTACAGGGAGATGGCTACACCTTC. Its protein product is CASTPVQGDGYTF.

The V call is TRBV30, the J call TRBJ2-2; D is unresolved. Germline CDR1 reads GTSNPN; CDR2 reads SVGIG (reference sequence). V was cut by 0 bases and J by 3 bases, with 14 bases left in between. This CDR3 region has 16 residues. The CDR3 nucleotides read TGTGCCTGGAGTGTATCCTGGCTTTTGGACACCGGGGAGCTGTTTTTT. Translation gives CAWSVSWLLDTGELFF.

This clone was detected a few times. This chain joins TRBV30 and TRBJ2-1, with D possibly being TRBD1 (7 bases). This CDR3 is built from 11 residues. Germline loops: CDR1 GTSNPN, CDR2 SVGIG (reference sequence). Trimming cost V 3 bases and J 10 bases, with 10 bases left between them. In DNA, the CDR3 is TGTGCCTGGAGCCAGGGGGGCGAGCAGTTCTTC. As protein: CAWSQGGEQFF.

This sequence joins TRBV30 and TRBJ1-5; 12 bases fit TRBD1. The germline V gene encodes CDR1 GTSNPN and CDR2 SVGIG (reference sequence). The CDR3 totals 13 residues. The V gene end was trimmed by 5 bases and the J gene end by 6 bases; junction bases not matched to a gene: 2. CDR3 sequence: CAWGTGGGQPQHF. CDR3 sequence (DNA): TGTGCCTGGGGGACAGGGGGCGGTCAGCCCCAGCATTTT.

This clone was seen more than once but under ten times. The J gene is TRBJ1-2, the V gene TRBV25-1, with TRBD1 matching 11 bases. CDR1 MGHDK and CDR2 SYGVNS come from the germline V gene. V shed 4 bases, J shed 5 bases, and the junction held 12 bases outside the gene matches. The CDR3 extends over 17 amino acids. The CDR3 loop reads CASSAPSGTGGWYGYTF. The CDR3 DNA reads as TGTGCCAGCAGTGCTCCATCCGGGACAGGGGGTTGGTATGGCTACACCTTC.

The chain couples TRBV29-1 to TRBJ2-3; 9 positions match TRBD2. The V segment lost 2 bases and the J segment 0 bases; nucleotides outside the gene matches: 9. Per germline, CDR1 SQVTM and CDR2 ANQGSEA. This CDR3 is 17 amino acids long. The CDR3 coding sequence is TGCAGCGTTGAAACGGCTAGCGGGACCTATAGCACAGATACGCAGTATTTT. It yields the protein CSVETASGTYSTDTQYF.

The sample holds a few counts of this clone. The chain uses TRBV2 and TRBJ2-6; 7 bases map to TRBD2. Trimming removed 11 bases from V and 2 bases from J; junction bases left unmatched: 9. CDR3 length: 15 amino acids. The germline V gene encodes CDR1 SNHLY and CDR2 FYNNEI. The CDR3, as DNA: TGTGCCGGCGGGGGAAGGGGAACTGGGGCCAACGTCCTGACTTTC. It codes for CAGGGRGTGANVLTF.

This rearrangement joins TRBV28 to TRBJ2-1; TRBD2 agrees at 8 bases. CDR3 length equals 16 residues. V shed 5 bases and J 8 bases; nucleotides not matched to a gene: 14. CDR1 MDHEN and CDR2 SYDVKM come from the germline V gene. Here the CDR3 DNA reads TGTGCCAGCAGTCCTACTGGGCTAGCGGGCTTCGATGAGCAGTTCTTC. This translates into CASSPTGLAGFDEQFF.

The chain combines TRBV29-1 with TRBJ2-6; D may be TRBD1 (5 bases). This CDR3 has 18 residues. V dropped 0 bases and J dropped 1 base, with 16 bases sitting between them. The germline V gene encodes CDR1 SQVTM and CDR2 ANQGSEA. CDR3 residues: CSVEDNFWGKSGANVLTF. CDR3 sequence (DNA): TGCAGCGTTGAAGATAACTTCTGGGGCAAGTCTGGGGCCAACGTCCTGACTTTC. The complete variable domain, with remaining parts taken from reference TRBV29-1 and TRBJ2-6, reads SAVISQKPSRDICQRGTSLTIQCQVDSQVTMMFWYRQQPGQSLTLIATANQGSEATYESGFVIDKFPISRPNLTFSTLTVSNMSPEDSSIYLCSVEDNFWGKSGANVLTFGAGSRLTVL.

The chain joins TRBV18 to TRBJ2-5, with TRBD1 as a possible D gene (6 bases). Trimming took 5 bases from V and 0 from J, leaving 10 bases between them. The CDR3 runs 14 residues. The germline V gene encodes CDR1 KGHSH and CDR2 LQKENI. DNA for the CDR3: TGTGCCAGCTCATCGTGGACAGACCAAGAGACCCAGTACTTC. It is translated as CASSSWTDQETQYF. Complete variable domain (other parts from reference TRBV18 and TRBJ2-5): NAGVMQNPRHLVRRRGQEARLRCSPMKGHSHVYWYRQLPEEGLKFMVYLQKENIIDESGMPKERFSAEFPKEGPSILRIQQVVRGDSAAYFCASSSWTDQETQYFGPGTRLLVL.

The CDR3, as DNA: TGTGCCAGCAGCTTGGGACAGGGTTCCTACAATGAGCAGTTCTTC. It specifies CASSLGQGSYNEQFF. This sequence joins TRBV11-1 and TRBJ2-1; 9 bases line up with TRBD1. Trimming took 3 bases from V and 1 from J; bases not matched to a gene: 1. The V gene's germline CDR1 is SGHAT and CDR2 FQDESV (reference sequence). There are 15 residues in the CDR3. Combining the CDR3 with reference TRBV11-1 and TRBJ2-1 gives the whole variable domain EAEVAQSPRYKITEKSQAVAFWCDPISGHATLYWYRQILGQGPELLVQFQDESVVDDSQLPKDRFSAERLKGVDSTLKIQPAELGDSAMYLCASSLGQGSYNEQFFGPGTRLTVL.

The chain is built from TRBV7-9 and TRBJ2-3, with a possible D match to TRBD2 (5 bases). The CDR3 spans 14 residues. The germline gives CDR1 SEHNR, CDR2 FQNEAQ (reference sequence). V lost 0 bases to trimming and J lost 5 bases, with 9 bases between them. CDR3 bases: TGTGCCAGCAGCTTAGCGTTCGAGGGAGATACGCAGTATTTT. Protein: CASSLAFEGDTQYF.

The chain links TRBV9 to TRBJ2-7; perhaps TRBD2 as D (7 bases). V lost 0 bases and J lost 2, with 12 bases in between. This CDR3 is 15 amino acids long. Germline V gene data show CDR1 as SGDLS and CDR2 as YYNGEE. CDR3 bases: TGTGCCAGCAGCGTAGGGGGGGGCCGGGCCTACGAGCAGTACTTC. Protein sequence: CASSVGGGRAYEQYF.